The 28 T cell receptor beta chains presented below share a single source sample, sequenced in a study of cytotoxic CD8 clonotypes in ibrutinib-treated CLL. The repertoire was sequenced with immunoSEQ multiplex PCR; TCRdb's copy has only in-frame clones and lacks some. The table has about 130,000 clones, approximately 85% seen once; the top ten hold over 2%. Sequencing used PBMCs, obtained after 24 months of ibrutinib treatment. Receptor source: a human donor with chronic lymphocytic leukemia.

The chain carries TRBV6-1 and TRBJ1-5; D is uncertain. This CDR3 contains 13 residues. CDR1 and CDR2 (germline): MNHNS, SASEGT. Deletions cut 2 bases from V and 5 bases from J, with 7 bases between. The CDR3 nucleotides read TGTGCCAGCAGTGAAACCCTCTATCAGCCCCAGCATTTT. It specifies CASSETLYQPQHF.

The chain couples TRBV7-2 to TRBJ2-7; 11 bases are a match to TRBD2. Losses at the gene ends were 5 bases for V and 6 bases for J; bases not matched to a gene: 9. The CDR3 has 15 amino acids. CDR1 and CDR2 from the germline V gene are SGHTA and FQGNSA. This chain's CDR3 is CASSRVAGGSGEQYF. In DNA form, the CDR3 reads TGTGCCAGCAGCAGAGTAGCGGGAGGGTCCGGCGAGCAGTACTTC.

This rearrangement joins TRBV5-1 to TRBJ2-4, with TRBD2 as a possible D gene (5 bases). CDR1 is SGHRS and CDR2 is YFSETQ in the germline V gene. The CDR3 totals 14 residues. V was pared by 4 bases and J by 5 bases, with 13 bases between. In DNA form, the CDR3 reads TGCGCCAGCAGCCCACTAGACCTCGAAAACATTCAGTACTTC. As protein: CASSPLDLENIQYF.

The DNA of the CDR3 is TGTGCTAGTGGTCAGGGCTATGGGGAGACCCAGTACTTC. Protein product: CASGQGYGETQYF. V usage is TRBV12-5 and J usage is TRBJ2-5; the D gene is possibly TRBD1 (5 bases). Germline CDR1 and CDR2: LGHNT and FRNRAP. V shed 5 bases and J shed 5 bases, with 12 bases lying between them. This CDR3 contains 13 residues.

The CDR3 DNA reads TGTGCCAGCAGTCGAGCGGGGGACCTGAACACCGGGGAGCTGTTTTTT. This encodes CASSRAGDLNTGELFF. J is TRBJ2-2 and V is TRBV7-9, with 8 positions matching TRBD2. V lost 6 bases to trimming and J lost 1 base; unmatched junction nucleotides: 7. The CDR3 has 16 residues. Germline V gene lookup returns CDR1 SEHNR and CDR2 FQNEAQ (reference sequence).

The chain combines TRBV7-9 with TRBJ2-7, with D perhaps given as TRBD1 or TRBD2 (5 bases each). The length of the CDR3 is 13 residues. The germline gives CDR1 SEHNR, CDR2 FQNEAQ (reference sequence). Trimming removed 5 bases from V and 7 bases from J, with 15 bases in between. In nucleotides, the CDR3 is TGTGCCAGCAGCCTTAGCCCCGAGGGGGAGCAGTACTTC. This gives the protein CASSLSPEGEQYF.

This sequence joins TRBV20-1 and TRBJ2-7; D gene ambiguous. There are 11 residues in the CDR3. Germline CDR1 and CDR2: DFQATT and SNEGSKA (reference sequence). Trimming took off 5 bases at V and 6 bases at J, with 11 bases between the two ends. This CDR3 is CSAPPASEQYF. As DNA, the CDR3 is TGCAGTGCTCCCCCAGCGAGCGAGCAGTACTTC.

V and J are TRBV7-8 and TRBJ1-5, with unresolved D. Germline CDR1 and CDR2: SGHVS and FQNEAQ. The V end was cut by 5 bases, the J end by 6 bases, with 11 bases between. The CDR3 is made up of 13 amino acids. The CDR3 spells CASSLSGPQPQHF. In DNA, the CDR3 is TGTGCCAGCAGCCTCTCTGGACCTCAGCCCCAGCATTTT. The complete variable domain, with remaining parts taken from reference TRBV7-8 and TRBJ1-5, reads GAGVSQSPRYKVAKRGQDVALRCDPISGHVSLFWYQQALGQGPEFLTYFQNEAQLDKSGLPSDRFFAERPEGSVSTLKIQRTQQEDSAVYLCASSLSGPQPQHFGDGTRLSIL.

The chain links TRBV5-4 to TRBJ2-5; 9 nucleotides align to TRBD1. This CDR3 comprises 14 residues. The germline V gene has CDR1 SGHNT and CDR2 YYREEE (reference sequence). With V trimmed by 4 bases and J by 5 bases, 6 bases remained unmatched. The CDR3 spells CASSVDRGWETQYF. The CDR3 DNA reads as TGTGCCAGCAGCGTGGACAGGGGATGGGAGACCCAGTACTTC.

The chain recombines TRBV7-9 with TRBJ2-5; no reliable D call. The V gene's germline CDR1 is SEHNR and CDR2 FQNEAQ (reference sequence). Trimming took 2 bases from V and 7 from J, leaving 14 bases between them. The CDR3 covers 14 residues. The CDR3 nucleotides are TGTGCCAGCAGCTTAAGGGCCGCGGTTGCGACCCAGTACTTC. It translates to CASSLRAAVATQYF.

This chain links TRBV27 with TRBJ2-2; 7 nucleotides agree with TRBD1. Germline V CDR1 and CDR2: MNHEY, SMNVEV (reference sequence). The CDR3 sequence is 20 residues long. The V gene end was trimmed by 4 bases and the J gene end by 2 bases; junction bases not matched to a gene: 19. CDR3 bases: TGTGCCAGCAGTTCCAAACGTATTAACAGGGGTCGAAGAAACACCGGGGAGCTGTTTTTT. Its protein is CASSSKRINRGRRNTGELFF.

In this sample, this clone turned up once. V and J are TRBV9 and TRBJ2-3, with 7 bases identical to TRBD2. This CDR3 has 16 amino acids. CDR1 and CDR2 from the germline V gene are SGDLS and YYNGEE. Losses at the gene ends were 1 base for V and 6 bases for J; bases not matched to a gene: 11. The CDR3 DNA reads TGTGCCAGCAGCGTACAAGGATCGGGAGGTGTGGATACGCAGTATTTT. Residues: CASSVQGSGGVDTQYF.

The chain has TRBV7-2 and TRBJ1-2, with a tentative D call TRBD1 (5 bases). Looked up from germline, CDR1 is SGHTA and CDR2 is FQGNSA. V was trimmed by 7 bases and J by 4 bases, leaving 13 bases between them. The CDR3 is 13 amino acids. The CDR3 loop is CASTPRGIYGYTF. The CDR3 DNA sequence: TGTGCCAGCACCCCTCGGGGCATCTATGGCTACACCTTC.

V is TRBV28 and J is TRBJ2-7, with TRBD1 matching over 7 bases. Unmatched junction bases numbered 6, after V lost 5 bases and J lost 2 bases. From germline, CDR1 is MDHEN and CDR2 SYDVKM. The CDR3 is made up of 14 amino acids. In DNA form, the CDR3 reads TGTGCCAGCAGTGATCCTGGACAGGCCTACGAGCAGTACTTC. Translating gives CASSDPGQAYEQYF.

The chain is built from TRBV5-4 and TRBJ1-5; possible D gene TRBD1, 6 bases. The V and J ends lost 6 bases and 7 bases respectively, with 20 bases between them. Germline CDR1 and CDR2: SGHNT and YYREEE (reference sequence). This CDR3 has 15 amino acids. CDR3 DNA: TGTGCCAGCACCACCCCTCGACAGGCTAAACAGCCCCAGCATTTT. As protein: CASTTPRQAKQPQHF.

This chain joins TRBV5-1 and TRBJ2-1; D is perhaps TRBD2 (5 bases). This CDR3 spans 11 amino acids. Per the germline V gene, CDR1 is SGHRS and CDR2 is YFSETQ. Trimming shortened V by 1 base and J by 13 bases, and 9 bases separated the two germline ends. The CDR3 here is CASSLSSGQFF. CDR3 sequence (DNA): TGCGCCAGCAGCTTGTCCAGCGGACAGTTCTTC.

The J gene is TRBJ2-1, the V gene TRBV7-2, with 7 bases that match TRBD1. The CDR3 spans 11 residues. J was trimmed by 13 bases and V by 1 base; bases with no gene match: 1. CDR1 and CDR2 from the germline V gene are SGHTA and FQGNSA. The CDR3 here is CASSLGTGQFF. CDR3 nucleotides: TGTGCCAGCAGCTTAGGGACAGGTCAGTTCTTC.

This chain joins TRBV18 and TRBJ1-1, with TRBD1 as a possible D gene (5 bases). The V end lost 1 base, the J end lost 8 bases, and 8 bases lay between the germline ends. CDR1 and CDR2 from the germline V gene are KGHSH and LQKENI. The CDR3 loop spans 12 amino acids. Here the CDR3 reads CASSPLQGEAFF. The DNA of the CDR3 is TGTGCCAGCTCACCACTCCAGGGCGAAGCTTTCTTT.

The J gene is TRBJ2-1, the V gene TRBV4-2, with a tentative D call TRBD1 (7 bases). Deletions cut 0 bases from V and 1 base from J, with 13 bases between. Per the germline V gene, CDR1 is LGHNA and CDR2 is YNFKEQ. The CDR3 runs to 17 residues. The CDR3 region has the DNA TGTGCCAGCAGCCAAGAATGGCAGGGGGGTTCCTACAATGAGCAGTTCTTC. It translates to CASSQEWQGGSYNEQFF.

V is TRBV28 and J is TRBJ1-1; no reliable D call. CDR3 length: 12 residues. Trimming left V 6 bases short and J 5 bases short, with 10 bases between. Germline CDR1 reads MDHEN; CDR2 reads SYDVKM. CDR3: CASRSIQTEAFF. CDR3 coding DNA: TGTGCCAGCAGATCCATACAGACTGAAGCTTTCTTT. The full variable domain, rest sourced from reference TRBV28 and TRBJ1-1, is DVKVTQSSRYLVKRTGEKVFLECVQDMDHENMFWYRQDPGLGLRLIYFSYDVKMKEKGDIPEGYSVSREKKERFSLILESASTNQTSMYLCASRSIQTEAFFGQGTRLTVV.

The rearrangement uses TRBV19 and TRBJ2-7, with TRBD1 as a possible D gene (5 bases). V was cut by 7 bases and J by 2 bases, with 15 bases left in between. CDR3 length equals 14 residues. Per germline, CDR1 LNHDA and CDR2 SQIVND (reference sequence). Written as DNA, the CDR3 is TGTGCCAGTAAACGGAAATTGGGGCCCTACGAGCAGTACTTC. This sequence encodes CASKRKLGPYEQYF.

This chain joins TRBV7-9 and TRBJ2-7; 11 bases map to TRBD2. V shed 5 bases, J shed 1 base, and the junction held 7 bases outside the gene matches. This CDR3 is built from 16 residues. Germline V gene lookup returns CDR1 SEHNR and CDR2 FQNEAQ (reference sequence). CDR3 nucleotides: TGTGCCAGCAGCAGACCCGGGACTAGCGGATCCTACGAGCAGTACTTC. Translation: CASSRPGTSGSYEQYF.

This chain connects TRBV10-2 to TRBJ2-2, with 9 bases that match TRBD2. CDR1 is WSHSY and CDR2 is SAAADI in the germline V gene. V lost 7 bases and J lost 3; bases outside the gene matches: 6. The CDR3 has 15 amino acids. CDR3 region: CASKLASGDTGELFF. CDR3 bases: TGCGCCAGCAAGTTGGCTAGCGGGGACACCGGGGAGCTGTTTTTT.

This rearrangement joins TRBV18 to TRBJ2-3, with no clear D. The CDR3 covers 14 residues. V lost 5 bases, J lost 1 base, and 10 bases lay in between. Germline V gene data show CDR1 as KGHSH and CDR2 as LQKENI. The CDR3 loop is CASSSRERTDTQYF. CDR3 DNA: TGTGCCAGCTCATCCAGAGAACGCACAGATACGCAGTATTTT.

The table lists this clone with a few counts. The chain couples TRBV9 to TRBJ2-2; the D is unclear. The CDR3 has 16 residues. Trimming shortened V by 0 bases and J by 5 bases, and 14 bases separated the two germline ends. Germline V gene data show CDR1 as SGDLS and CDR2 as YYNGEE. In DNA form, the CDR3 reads TGTGCCAGCAGCGTAGGAACCAGCGTAGGTACCGGGGAGCTGTTTTTT. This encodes CASSVGTSVGTGELFF.

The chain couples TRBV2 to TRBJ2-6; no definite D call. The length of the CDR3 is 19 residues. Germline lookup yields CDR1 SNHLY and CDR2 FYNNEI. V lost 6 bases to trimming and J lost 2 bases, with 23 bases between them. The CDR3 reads CASRGWRQTSGTGANVLTF. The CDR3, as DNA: TGTGCCAGCAGGGGTTGGCGTCAGACCTCTGGGACTGGGGCCAACGTCCTGACTTTC.

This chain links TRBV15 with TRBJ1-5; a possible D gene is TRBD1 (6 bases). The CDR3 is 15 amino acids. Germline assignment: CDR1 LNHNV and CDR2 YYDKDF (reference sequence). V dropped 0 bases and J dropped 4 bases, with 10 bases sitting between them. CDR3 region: CATSREGGRNQPQHF. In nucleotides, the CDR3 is TGTGCCACCAGCAGAGAAGGGGGGAGGAATCAGCCCCAGCATTTT.

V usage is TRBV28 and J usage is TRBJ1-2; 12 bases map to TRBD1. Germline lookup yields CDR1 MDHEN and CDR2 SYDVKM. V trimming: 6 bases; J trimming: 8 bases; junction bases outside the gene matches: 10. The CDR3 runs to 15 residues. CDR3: CASRATGTGGKGYTF. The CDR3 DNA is TGTGCCAGCAGAGCAACCGGGACAGGGGGCAAGGGCTACACCTTC.